The sequence of this T cell receptor (beta chain) was determined in a study of T cell responses to AZD1222 COVID-19 vaccine. Germline V lookup: CDR1 MNHEY, CDR2 SVGEGT. Trimming shortened V by 2 bases and J by 3 bases, and 11 bases separated the two germline ends. This CDR3 contains 15 residues. Repertoires were generated with immunoSEQ multiplex PCR, while TCRdb's copy carries only in-frame clones and drops some. Of roughly 140,000 clones detected, roughly nine tenths appear once; the ten largest clones hold approximately 7%. The TCR sequence derives from an adult who had recovered from COVID-19. This rearrangement joins TRBV6-2 or TRBV6-3 to TRBJ1-5, with D possibly being TRBD1 (5 bases). The source material was peripheral blood, sampled after recovery from COVID-19. This chain's CDR3 is CASSYRGVNNQPQHF. The CDR3 region has the DNA TGTGCCAGCAGTTACCGAGGGGTCAACAATCAGCCCCAGCATTTT.